The present T cell receptor beta chain was sequenced within a study of shared clonotypes between healthy human individuals. Study results and caveats: Sampling involved blood alone; tissue repertoires likely differ.

CDR1 and CDR2 (germline): SEHNR, FQNEAQ (reference sequence). V dropped 4 bases and J dropped 9 bases, with 10 bases sitting between them. The CDR3 sequence is 12 residues long. Investigators spread the genomic DNA of each subset evenly over several immunoSEQ plates. The assay was immunoSEQ multiplex PCR, and TCRdb's table has in-frame clones only and misses some. The data show 450,000 to 600,000 clones, 75% to 85% seen once. On this clone itself: Its target is not known.

The TCR was taken from a woman between 40 and 50 years old in good health. Some clones in this sample may be carry-over from other donors' samples. The sample comprised PBMCs. The chain combines TRBV7-9 with TRBJ1-5; no firm D call. This CDR3 reads CASSSEELPQHF. CDR3 in DNA: TGTGCCAGCAGCTCCGAGGAGCTGCCCCAGCATTTT.